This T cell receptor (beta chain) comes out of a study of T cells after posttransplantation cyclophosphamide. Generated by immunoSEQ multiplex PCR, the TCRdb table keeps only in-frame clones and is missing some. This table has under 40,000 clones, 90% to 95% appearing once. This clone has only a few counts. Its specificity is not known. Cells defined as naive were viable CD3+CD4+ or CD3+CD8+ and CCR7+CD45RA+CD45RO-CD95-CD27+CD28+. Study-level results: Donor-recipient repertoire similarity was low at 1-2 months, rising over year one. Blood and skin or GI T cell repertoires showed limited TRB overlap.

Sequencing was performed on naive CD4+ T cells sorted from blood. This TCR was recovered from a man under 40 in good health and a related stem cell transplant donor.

The chain's CDR3 is CASSILGGEKSDRPQHF. The CDR3 DNA follows: TGTGCCAGTAGTATTTTGGGAGGGGAAAAATCAGATCGGCCCCAGCATTTT. The genes are TRBV19 and TRBJ1-5; D might be TRBD1 (5 bases). Germline CDR1 and CDR2: LNHDA and SQIVND (reference sequence). V gave up 3 bases and J gave up 9 bases, with 24 bases separating them. This CDR3 has 17 residues. Full variable domain (outside the CDR3, taken from reference TRBV19 and TRBJ1-5): DGGITQSPKYLFRKEGQNVTLSCEQNLNHDAMYWYRQDPGQGLRLIYYSQIVNDFQKGDIAEGYSVSREKKESFPLTVTSAQKNPTAFYLCASSILGGEKSDRPQHFGDGTRLSIL.